One and the same sample provided the 32 T cell receptor beta chains below, sequenced in a study of cytomegalovirus exposure and HLA in healthy donors. Primers for the PCR totalled 60 Vbeta and 13 Jbeta. Profiling relied on immunoSEQ multiplex PCR, and the TCRdb table lists in-frame clones only, not all of them. The sample yields around 180,000 clones, 70% to 80% seen once. Sequencing was done on a sample of PBMCs. Receptor source: a man aged 55 to 70 in good health and CMV-seronegative.

Here the CDR3 DNA reads TGTGCCAGCAGCGAGGGATACAGGGGGGACTACACCTTC. It encodes CASSEGYRGDYTF. J is TRBJ1-2 and V is TRBV5-6; 8 bases match TRBD1. CDR1 and CDR2 from the germline V gene are SGHDT and YYEEEE. V lost 4 bases, J lost 10 bases, and 9 bases stayed unmatched. This CDR3 comprises 13 residues.

CDR3 DNA: TGTGCCAGCAGCGTGGGACTAGCGGGTGGCGGGGAGCTGTTTTTT. Protein sequence: CASSVGLAGGGELFF. The chain combines TRBV7-6 with TRBJ2-2; the match to TRBD2 covers 12 bases. This CDR3 has 15 amino acids. Germline V gene lookup returns CDR1 SGHVS and CDR2 FNYEAQ. With 5 bases clipped from V and 7 bases from J, the junction kept 5 bases outside the gene matches.

The chain uses TRBV11-2 and TRBJ2-7; D ambiguous. Germline V gives CDR1 SGHAT, CDR2 FQNNGV. The CDR3 runs 15 residues. Trimming left V 0 bases short and J 1 base short, with 10 bases between. CDR3 region: CASSLDGVGSYEQYF. The CDR3 coding sequence is TGTGCCAGCAGCTTAGACGGAGTCGGATCCTACGAGCAGTACTTC.

This clone was observed a few times. At the DNA level, this CDR3 is encoded by other sequences in the same sample as well. V and J are TRBV7-6 and TRBJ1-4; D may be TRBD1 (6 bases). The V and J ends lost 5 bases and 7 bases respectively, with 17 bases between them. This CDR3 comprises 15 residues. Germline values: CDR1 SGHVS, CDR2 FNYEAQ. CDR3 nucleotides: TGTGCCAGCAGCCTGGGCCCAGGGGAAGGTGAAAAACTGTTTTTT. Its protein product is CASSLGPGEGEKLFF.

The chain couples TRBV10-2 to TRBJ1-1; the D gene is possibly TRBD1 (5 bases). This CDR3 has 14 residues. The germline V and J ends were trimmed by 6 bases and 6 bases, with 17 bases remaining between them. The germline gives CDR1 WSHSY, CDR2 SAAADI. CDR3 sequence (DNA): TGCGCCAGCAGGGGTCGGGGGGAGGCTGCTGAAGCTTTCTTT. Translation gives CASRGRGEAAEAFF.

This clone was seen a few times. V is TRBV7-9 and J is TRBJ2-3; 7 bases fit TRBD2. The CDR3 has 16 residues. CDR1 and CDR2 from the germline V gene are SEHNR and FQNEAQ (reference sequence). V shed 1 base, J shed 0 bases, and the junction held 4 bases outside the gene matches. Written as DNA, the CDR3 is TGTGCCAGCAGCTTAGGCCCTAGCGGAAGCACAGATACGCAGTATTTT. As protein: CASSLGPSGSTDTQYF.

J is TRBJ2-3 and V is TRBV9; TRBD2 agrees at 10 bases. Per the germline V gene, CDR1 is SGDLS and CDR2 is YYNGEE. The CDR3 sequence is 15 residues long. With 3 bases clipped from V and 6 bases from J, the junction kept 7 bases outside the gene matches. CDR3 sequence reads: CASSASGSVMDTQYF. The CDR3, as DNA: TGTGCCAGCAGCGCTAGCGGGAGCGTGATGGATACGCAGTATTTT.

Here the CDR3 reads CASGTSESNTGELFF. CDR3 nucleotide sequence: TGTGCCAGCGGGACTAGCGAGTCGAACACCGGGGAGCTGTTTTTT. The chain employs TRBV19 and TRBJ2-2, with 10 positions matching TRBD2. The CDR3 length is 15 residues. Germline CDR1 and CDR2: LNHDA and SQIVND (reference sequence). With 9 bases clipped from V and 0 bases from J, the junction kept 4 bases outside the gene matches.

Turning to this clone: The junction departs from germline at one end; a sequencing error may be responsible. This chain connects TRBV7-9 to TRBJ2-7, with D possibly being TRBD1 or TRBD2 (5 bases each). CDR1 and CDR2 from the germline V gene are SEHNR and FQNEAQ (reference sequence). The CDR3 runs 12 residues. The CDR3 sequence is CSSSLEGNEQYF. CDR3 nucleotides: TGTTCCAGCAGCTTAGAGGGGAACGAGCAGTACTTC.

The chain has TRBV28 and TRBJ2-3; 9 positions match TRBD2. This CDR3 contains 16 residues. Trimming at V came to 3 bases and at J to 4 bases, leaving 8 bases not matched to a gene. Per germline, CDR1 MDHEN and CDR2 SYDVKM. This CDR3 reads CASSFSSGNIADTQYF. CDR3 sequence (DNA): TGTGCCAGCAGTTTCTCTAGCGGGAACATCGCAGATACGCAGTATTTT.

The chain uses TRBV25-1 and TRBJ1-2; 7 nucleotides line up with TRBD1. V was clipped by 1 base and J by 0 bases; unmatched bases: 5. This CDR3 spans 16 amino acids. Germline V gene sequence: CDR1 MGHDK, CDR2 SYGVNS. The CDR3 DNA sequence: TGTGCCAGCAGTGAATCTGGGGACAGAACTAACTATGGCTACACCTTC. Protein product: CASSESGDRTNYGYTF.

V usage is TRBV6-1 and J usage is TRBJ2-5; D unclear. The CDR3 has 11 residues. Germline V lookup: CDR1 MNHNS, CDR2 SASEGT. With 8 bases removed from V and 5 bases from J, the gap between germline ends came to 9 bases. This chain's CDR3 is CASSLRETQYF. The CDR3 DNA follows: TGTGCCAGCTCACTCCGGGAGACCCAGTACTTC.

V usage is TRBV4-2 and J usage is TRBJ2-7, with a weak D call TRBD1 (6 bases). This CDR3 contains 17 residues. The V gene's germline CDR1 is LGHNA and CDR2 YNFKEQ. V lost 4 bases to trimming and J lost 1 base, with 20 bases between them. For the CDR3, the DNA is TGTGCCAGCAGCCCAAGGGGGAGTGGGGCAACATCCTACGAGCAGTACTTC. This codes for CASSPRGSGATSYEQYF.

This rearrangement joins TRBV25-1 to TRBJ1-5; 8 nucleotides align to TRBD1. Germline CDR1 and CDR2: MGHDK and SYGVNS. This CDR3 is 15 amino acids long. The V and J ends lost 5 bases and 5 bases, in that order; junction bases with no gene match: 8. CDR3 in amino acids: CASSPGQGIDQPQHF. CDR3 in DNA: TGTGCCAGCAGTCCCGGACAGGGAATAGATCAGCCCCAGCATTTT.

The V and J genes are TRBV7-2 and TRBJ1-4; D ambiguous. Germline values: CDR1 SGHTA, CDR2 FQGNSA. The V gene lost 2 bases and the J gene lost 12 bases, with 13 bases spanning the gap. CDR3 size: 13 residues. CDR3 region: CASSLSRGTELFF. The CDR3 DNA sequence: TGTGCCAGCAGCTTAAGTAGAGGAACGGAACTGTTTTTT. Drawing the rest from reference TRBV7-2 and TRBJ1-4, the complete variable domain is GAGVSQSPSNKVTEKGKDVELRCDPISGHTALYWYRQSLGQGLEFLIYFQGNSAPDKSGLPSDRFSAERTGGSVSTLTIQRTQQEDSAVYLCASSLSRGTELFFGSGTQLSVL.

The chain combines TRBV6-5 with TRBJ1-2; D perhaps matches TRBD1 (6 bases). V lost 4 bases to trimming and J lost 0 bases, with 12 bases between them. The CDR3 loop spans 15 amino acids. The V gene's germline CDR1 is MNHEY and CDR2 SVGAGI. This CDR3 reads CASSLQGRANYGYTF. Here the CDR3 DNA reads TGTGCCAGCAGTTTACAGGGTAGAGCTAACTATGGCTACACCTTC.

The chain recombines TRBV19 with TRBJ1-1; 8 positions agree with TRBD1. With 4 bases clipped from V and 5 bases from J, the junction kept 9 bases outside the gene matches. Germline lookup yields CDR1 LNHDA and CDR2 SQIVND (reference sequence). This CDR3 spans 15 amino acids. The CDR3 DNA is TGTGCCAGTAGTACCAAAGGACAGGGTTGGACTGAAGCTTTCTTT. Amino acids: CASSTKGQGWTEAFF.

The V and J genes are TRBV6-5 and TRBJ2-6; D is possibly TRBD1 (5 bases). Trimming took off 10 bases at V and 8 bases at J, with 15 bases between the two ends. CDR1 MNHEY and CDR2 SVGAGI come from the germline V gene. This CDR3 is 13 amino acids long. In DNA form, the CDR3 reads TGTGCCACCAGGGTCCAGGGAACCAACGTCCTGACTTTC. Translation: CATRVQGTNVLTF.

The J gene is TRBJ1-4, the V gene TRBV2; D ambiguous. V lost 2 bases, J lost 5 bases, and 12 bases lay in between. CDR1 SNHLY and CDR2 FYNNEI come from the germline V gene. The CDR3 sequence is 15 residues long. This CDR3 is CASSERSAENEKLFF. The CDR3 region has the DNA TGTGCCAGCAGTGAACGGTCGGCGGAGAATGAAAAACTGTTTTTT.

This chain joins TRBV2 and TRBJ1-3; tentatively, D is TRBD1 (6 bases). Germline lookup yields CDR1 SNHLY and CDR2 FYNNEI. Trimming removed 8 bases from V and 4 bases from J, with 18 bases in between. The length of the CDR3 is 15 residues. For the CDR3, the DNA is TGTGCCAGCGGGAACGCAGGGGTAACGGGAAACACCATATATTTT. This gives the protein CASGNAGVTGNTIYF.

The chain joins TRBV9 to TRBJ2-1; 11 nucleotides align to TRBD2. The germline V gene has CDR1 SGDLS and CDR2 YYNGEE. V dropped 2 bases and J dropped 5; count of bases not matched to a gene: 3. There are 15 residues in the CDR3. CDR3 residues: CASSVLAGGDNEQFF. As DNA, the CDR3 is TGTGCCAGCAGCGTCCTAGCGGGAGGTGACAATGAGCAGTTCTTC.

V usage is TRBV29-1 and J usage is TRBJ2-7; maybe TRBD2 (7 bases). There are 13 residues in the CDR3. V was trimmed by 6 bases and J by 5 bases, leaving 17 bases between them. Germline V gene data show CDR1 as SQVTM and CDR2 as ANQGSEA. The CDR3 DNA is TGCAGCGTCCCCGGGGGGCCCGGGGACGAGCAGTACTTC. Its protein product is CSVPGGPGDEQYF.

The chain has TRBV28 and TRBJ2-7; no reliable D call. The CDR3 is 14 residues long. The germline V and J ends were trimmed by 6 bases and 4 bases, with 16 bases remaining between them. The germline gives CDR1 MDHEN, CDR2 SYDVKM. The CDR3 here is CASSLEQLVYEQYF. CDR3 nucleotide sequence: TGTGCCAGCAGCTTGGAGCAGCTAGTTTACGAGCAGTACTTC.

This chain connects TRBV10-3 to TRBJ2-4, with D perhaps matching TRBD2 (6 bases). CDR1 and CDR2 from the germline V gene are ENHRY and SYGVKD. The CDR3 loop spans 14 amino acids. Deletions cut 4 bases from V and 0 bases from J, with 7 bases between. The CDR3 nucleotides are TGTGCCATCAGTGGGGAGGTAGCCAAAAACATTCAGTACTTC. Translating gives CAISGEVAKNIQYF.

This clone was seen a single time. The chain is built from TRBV19 and TRBJ1-1; TRBD1 matches at 7 bases. V lost 5 bases, J lost 1 base, and 4 bases stayed unmatched. The CDR3 has 14 amino acids. From germline, CDR1 is LNHDA and CDR2 SQIVND (reference sequence). CDR3 sequence reads: CASSLGQPNTEAFF. The CDR3 DNA sequence: TGTGCCAGTAGTCTGGGACAGCCGAACACTGAAGCTTTCTTT.

This clone occurred a few times. The gene calls are TRBV6-4 and TRBJ2-1; 12 nucleotides agree with TRBD1. V lost 5 bases to trimming and J lost 15 bases; unmatched junction nucleotides: 11. CDR3 size: 14 residues. Germline assignment: CDR1 MRHNA and CDR2 SNTAGT. In DNA form, the CDR3 reads TGTGCCAGCAGTTTACAAGTAGGGACAGGGGGCTTGTTCTTC. Amino acids: CASSLQVGTGGLFF.

V usage is TRBV5-1 and J usage is TRBJ2-3, with 8 bases that match TRBD2. The CDR3 totals 16 residues. Germline values: CDR1 SGHRS, CDR2 YFSETQ. J was trimmed by 0 bases and V by 4 bases; bases with no gene match: 7. The CDR3 spells CASSRGGLESTDTQYF. CDR3 coding DNA: TGCGCCAGCAGCCGGGGGGGACTAGAGAGCACAGATACGCAGTATTTT.

The V call is TRBV28, the J call TRBJ2-6; D gene unclear. The V end lost 8 bases, the J end lost 0 bases, and 8 bases lay between the germline ends. This CDR3 comprises 14 residues. Germline CDR1 and CDR2: MDHEN and SYDVKM. CDR3 protein: CASSGFSGANVLTF. In nucleotides, the CDR3 is TGTGCCAGCTCAGGATTCTCTGGGGCCAACGTCCTGACTTTC.

This clone was seen only a few times. The V and J genes are TRBV6-5 and TRBJ2-5; 7 positions match TRBD1. The J segment lost 4 bases and the V segment lost 1 base, leaving 0 bases of the junction unmatched. Germline V gene sequence: CDR1 MNHEY, CDR2 SVGAGI. The CDR3 spans 13 residues. The CDR3 loop is CASSYYRGETQYF. The CDR3 DNA follows: TGTGCCAGCAGTTACTACAGGGGAGAGACCCAGTACTTC.

In this sample, this clone turned up once. The genes are TRBV7-2 and TRBJ2-1; 16 bases agree with TRBD2. The CDR3 has 16 residues. Germline V gene sequence: CDR1 SGHTA, CDR2 FQGNSA. V shed 3 bases and J 5 bases; nucleotides not matched to a gene: 1. In DNA, the CDR3 is TGTGCCAGCAGCTTGGGACTAGCGGGAGGGCACAATGAGCAGTTCTTC. This gives the protein CASSLGLAGGHNEQFF.

The chain employs TRBV30 and TRBJ2-5; 7 nucleotides agree with TRBD1. The last part of the DNA fits TRBJ2-7 better; the J call may be wrong. Per the germline V gene, CDR1 is GTSNPN and CDR2 is SVGIG (reference sequence). The CDR3 has 11 amino acids. The CDR3 protein is CAWDRAHEQYF. In DNA, the CDR3 is TGTGCCTGGGACAGGGCCCACGAGCAGTACTTC.

This clone turned up a few times. This chain joins TRBV6-5 and TRBJ2-3; 8 bases align to TRBD2. With V trimmed by 5 bases and J by 2 bases, 3 bases remained unmatched. Germline loops: CDR1 MNHEY, CDR2 SVGAGI. The length of the CDR3 is 14 residues. The CDR3 sequence is CASSTSGLTDTQYF. The CDR3 DNA is TGTGCCAGCAGTACTAGCGGCCTCACAGATACGCAGTATTTT.